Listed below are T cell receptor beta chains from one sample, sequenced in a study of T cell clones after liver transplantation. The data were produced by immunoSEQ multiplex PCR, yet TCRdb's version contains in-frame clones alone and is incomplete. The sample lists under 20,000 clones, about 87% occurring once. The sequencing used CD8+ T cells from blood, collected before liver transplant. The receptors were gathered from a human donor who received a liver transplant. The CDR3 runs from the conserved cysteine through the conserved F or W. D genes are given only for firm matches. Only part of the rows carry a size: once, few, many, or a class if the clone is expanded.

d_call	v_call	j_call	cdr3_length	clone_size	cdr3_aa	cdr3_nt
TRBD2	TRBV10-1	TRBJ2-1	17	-	CASSESKMGLNYNEQFF	TGCGCCAGCAGTGAGTCTAAGATGGGACTAAACTACAATGAGCAGTTCTTC
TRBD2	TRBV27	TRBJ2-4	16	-	CASSLSGLAGGNIQYF	TGTGCCAGCAGTTTATCGGGACTAGCGGGAGGGAACATTCAGTACTTC
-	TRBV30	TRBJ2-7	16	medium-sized	CAWSAMATYFSYEQYF	TGTGCCTGGAGTGCCATGGCCACCTACTTCTCCTACGAGCAGTACTTC
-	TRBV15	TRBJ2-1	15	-	CATSRDAPSRWEQFF	TGTGCCACCAGCAGAGATGCCCCTTCGCGGTGGGAGCAGTTCTTC
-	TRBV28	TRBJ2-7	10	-	CASSFNEQYF	TGTGCCAGCAGTTTTAACGAGCAGTACTTC
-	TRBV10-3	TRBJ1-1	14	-	CAISEGQTNTEAFF	TGTGCCATCAGTGAGGGACAGACGAACACTGAAGCTTTCTTT
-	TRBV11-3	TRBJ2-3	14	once	CASSIRTGADTQYF	TGTGCCAGCAGCATAAGGACGGGAGCAGATACGCAGTATTTT
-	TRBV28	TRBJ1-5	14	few	CASRITLSNQPQHF	TGTGCCAGCAGGATCACCCTTAGCAATCAGCCCCAGCATTTT
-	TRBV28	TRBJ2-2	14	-	CASSPLVETGELFF	TGTGCCAGCAGCCCTCTAGTTGAAACCGGGGAGCTGTTTTTT
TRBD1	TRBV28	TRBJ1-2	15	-	CASSLYRTGDYGYTF	TGTGCCAGCAGTTTATATAGGACAGGGGACTATGGCTACACCTTC
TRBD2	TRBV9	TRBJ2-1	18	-	CASSVGTSSGSSYNEQFF	TGTGCCAGCAGCGTAGGAACGTCTAGCGGGAGCTCCTACAATGAGCAGTTCTTC
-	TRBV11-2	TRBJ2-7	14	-	CASSLGGGAYEQYF	TGTGCCAGCAGCTTGGGCGGCGGGGCTTACGAGCAGTACTTC
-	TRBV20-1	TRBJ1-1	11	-	CSAPRGLGAFF	TGCAGTGCTCCGAGGGGACTAGGAGCTTTCTTT
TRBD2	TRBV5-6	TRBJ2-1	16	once	CASSLQAGGPYNEQFF	TGTGCCAGCAGCTTGCAAGCGGGAGGACCCTACAATGAGCAGTTCTTC
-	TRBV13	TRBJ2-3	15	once	CASSLGRGVPDTQYF	TGTGCCAGCAGCTTAGGCCGGGGCGTCCCAGATACGCAGTATTTT
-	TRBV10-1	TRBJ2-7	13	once	CASSQTLANEQYF	TGCGCCAGCAGTCAGACCCTAGCGAACGAGCAGTACTTC
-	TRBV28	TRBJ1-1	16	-	CASKKVQTPMNTEAFF	TGTGCCAGCAAAAAGGTTCAAACGCCGATGAACACTGAAGCTTTCTTT
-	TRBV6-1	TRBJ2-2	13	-	CASSDFNTGELFF	TGTGCCAGCAGTGATTTTAACACCGGGGAGCTGTTTTTT
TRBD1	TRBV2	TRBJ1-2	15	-	CASSAWTGSTYGYTF	TGTGCCAGCAGTGCCTGGACAGGCTCGACCTATGGCTACACCTTC
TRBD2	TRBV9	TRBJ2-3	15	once	CASSAGTSGTDTQYF	TGTGCCAGCAGCGCCGGGACTAGCGGCACAGATACGCAGTATTTT
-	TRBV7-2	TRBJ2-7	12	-	CASSFLTYEQYF	TGTGCCAGCAGCTTTTTGACCTACGAGCAGTACTTC
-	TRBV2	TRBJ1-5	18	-	CASSEGRVIGYGNQPQHF	TGTGCCAGCAGTGAAGGCAGGGTCATCGGATATGGCAATCAGCCCCAGCATTTT
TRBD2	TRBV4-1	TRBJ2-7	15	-	CASSLNSGRLYEQYF	TGCGCCAGCAGCCTAAATAGCGGGAGATTGTATGAGCAGTACTTC
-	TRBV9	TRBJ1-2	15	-	CASSVRSSNSYGYTF	TGTGCCAGCAGCGTACGGAGTTCTAATTCCTATGGCTACACCTTC
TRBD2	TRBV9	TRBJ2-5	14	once	CASSHSGGQETQYF	TGTGCCAGCAGCCATAGCGGGGGACAAGAGACCCAGTACTTC
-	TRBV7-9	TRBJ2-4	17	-	CASSLDHDGLAKNIQYF	TGTGCCAGCAGCTTAGACCACGACGGACTAGCCAAAAACATTCAGTACTTC
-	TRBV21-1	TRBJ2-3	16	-	CASSKESSGSTDTQYF	TGTGCCAGCAGCAAAGAATCTAGCGGGAGCACAGATACGCAGTATTTT
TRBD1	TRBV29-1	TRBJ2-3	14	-	CSTPTGIMGDTQYF	TGCAGCACCCCGACAGGGATTATGGGAGATACGCAGTATTTT
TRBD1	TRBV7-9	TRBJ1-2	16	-	CASSPHPDRGLGGYTF	TGTGCCAGCAGCCCTCACCCGGACAGGGGGCTGGGAGGCTACACCTTC
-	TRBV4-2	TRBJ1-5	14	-	CASSQDVGSKTQHF	TGTGCCAGCAGCCAAGATGTAGGGAGTAAGACCCAGCATTTT
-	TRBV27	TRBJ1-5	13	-	CASSHDSNQPQHF	TGTGCCAGCAGCCACGACAGCAATCAGCCCCAGCATTTT
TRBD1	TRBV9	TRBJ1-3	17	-	CASSVNPGQGSGNTIYF	TGTGCCAGCAGCGTTAACCCGGGACAGGGCTCTGGAAACACCATATATTTT
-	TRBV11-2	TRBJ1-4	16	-	CASSWTVGGINEKLFF	TGTGCCAGCAGCTGGACAGTCGGTGGCATTAATGAAAAACTGTTTTTT
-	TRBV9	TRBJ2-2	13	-	CASSGANTGELFF	TGTGCCAGCTCCGGGGCGAACACCGGGGAGCTGTTTTTT
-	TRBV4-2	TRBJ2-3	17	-	CASSQDQRGMGTDTQYF	TGTGCCAGCAGCCAAGATCAAAGAGGGATGGGTACAGATACGCAGTATTTT
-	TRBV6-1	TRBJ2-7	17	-	CASSDPPAPTLSYEQYF	TGTGCCAGCAGTGACCCCCCAGCCCCCACTCTCTCCTACGAGCAGTACTTC
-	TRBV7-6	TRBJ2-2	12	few	CASTLDGGELFF	TGTGCCAGCACCCTGGACGGTGGGGAGCTGTTTTTT
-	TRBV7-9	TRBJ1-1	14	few	CASSLALGGTEAFF	TGTGCCAGCAGCTTAGCCCTGGGGGGCACTGAAGCTTTCTTT
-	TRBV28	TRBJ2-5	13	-	CASSSKLQETQYF	TGTGCCAGCAGTTCAAAACTCCAAGAGACCCAGTACTTC